A selection of T cell receptor beta chains follows, all from one sample in a study of tumor and adjacent non-tumor tissue in lung cancer. In TCRdb, the multiplex PCR reads were re-called with MiXCR into one record per CDR3 protein. The sample includes 90,000 to 110,000 distinct CDR3 sequences, roughly 75% of them seen just once. The sample consisted of lung tumor tissue. The source is a woman in her sixties with non-small cell lung cancer. Both conserved end residues are part of each CDR3. Each record gives: J gene, clone size, D gene, V gene, CDR3 DNA, CDR3 protein. A D gene is named only where the DNA matches it firmly. A clone size is listed for some rows: how often the clone was seen (once, few, many), or a class if it is expanded.

J: TRBJ2-7
size: -
D: -
V: TRBV10-3
DNA: TGTGTCATCAGTGAGCGAGGCCAGGACGACGAGCAGTACTTC
CDR3: CVISERGQDDEQYF

J: TRBJ2-3
size: -
D: TRBD2
V: TRBV5-4
DNA: TGTCCCAGCAGCTGTATGTGGGCGGGGGATTGCACAGACACGCAGTATTTT
CDR3: CPSSCMWAGDCTDTQYF

J: TRBJ2-1
size: -
D: TRBD1
V: TRBV11-3
DNA: TGTGCCAGCAGCAATCAGGGGACAGGGGTTGACAATGAGCAGTTCTTC
CDR3: CASSNQGTGVDNEQFF

J: TRBJ2-3
size: -
D: -
V: TRBV11-2
DNA: TGTGCCAGCAGCCTTGGGACCGAGGTTTCAGATACGCAGTATTTT
CDR3: CASSLGTEVSDTQYF

J: TRBJ1-6
size: few
D: -
V: TRBV11-2
DNA: TGTGCCAGTAGCTCCAGGCGGGAAAATTCACCCCTCCACTTT
CDR3: CASSSRRENSPLHF

J: TRBJ2-3
size: many
D: -
V: TRBV4-3
DNA: TGCGCCAGCAGCCAAGGGGGGGGCCCCACAGATACGCAGTATTTT
CDR3: CASSQGGGPTDTQYF

J: TRBJ1-2
size: -
D: -
V: TRBV28
DNA: TGTGCCAGCACCGGCGGCGGGGTGGTAACCTATGGCTACACCTTC
CDR3: CASTGGGVVTYGYTF

J: TRBJ1-1
size: -
D: -
V: TRBV6-6
DNA: TGTGCCAGCAGTCCGACAGGAGAAAGCACCGAAGCTTGCTTT
CDR3: CASSPTGESTEACF

J: TRBJ1-2
size: few
D: TRBD1
V: TRBV28
DNA: TGTGCCAGCAGTTTAAAAGGGGGCTTCTATGGCTACACCTTC
CDR3: CASSLKGGFYGYTF

J: TRBJ1-2
size: -
D: -
V: TRBV11-2
DNA: TGTGCCAGCAGCTTAGAGGGCAGCCCCATGGGGCGCTGCACCTTC
CDR3: CASSLEGSPMGRCTF

J: TRBJ2-1
size: -
D: TRBD2
V: TRBV11-1
DNA: TGTGCCAGCAGCCCGGGGGGATTAGCGGGTTGGGATGAGCAGTTCTTC
CDR3: CASSPGGLAGWDEQFF

J: TRBJ2-3
size: -
D: -
V: TRBV28
DNA: TGTGCCAGCAGTCTCAATCAGCCCCAGTATTTT
CDR3: CASSLNQPQYF

J: TRBJ1-5
size: many
D: -
V: TRBV4-1
DNA: TGCGCCAGCAGCCAGGCAAGGAGCAATCAGCCCCAGCATTTT
CDR3: CASSQARSNQPQHF